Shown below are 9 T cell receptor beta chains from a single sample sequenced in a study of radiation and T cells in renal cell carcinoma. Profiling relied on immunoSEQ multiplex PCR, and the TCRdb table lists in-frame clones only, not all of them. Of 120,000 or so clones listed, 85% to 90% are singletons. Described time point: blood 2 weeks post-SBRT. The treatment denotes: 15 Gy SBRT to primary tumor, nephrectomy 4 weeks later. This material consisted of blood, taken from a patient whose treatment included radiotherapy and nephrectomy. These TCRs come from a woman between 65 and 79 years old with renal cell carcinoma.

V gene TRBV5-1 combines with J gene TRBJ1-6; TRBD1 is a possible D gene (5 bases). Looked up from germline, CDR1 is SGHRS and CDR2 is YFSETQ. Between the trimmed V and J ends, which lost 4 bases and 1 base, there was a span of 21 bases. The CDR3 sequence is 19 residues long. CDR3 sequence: CASSPAKGFGRSYNSPLHF. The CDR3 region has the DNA TGCGCCAGCAGCCCAGCGAAGGGGTTTGGGAGATCCTATAATTCACCCCTCCACTTT.

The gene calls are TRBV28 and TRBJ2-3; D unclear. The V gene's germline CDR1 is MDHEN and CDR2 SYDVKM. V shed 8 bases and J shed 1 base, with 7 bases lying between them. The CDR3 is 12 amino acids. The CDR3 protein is CASSRGTDTQYF. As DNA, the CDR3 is TGTGCCAGCTCCCGCGGCACAGATACGCAGTATTTT. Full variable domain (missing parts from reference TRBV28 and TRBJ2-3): DVKVTQSSRYLVKRTGEKVFLECVQDMDHENMFWYRQDPGLGLRLIYFSYDVKMKEKGDIPEGYSVSREKKERFSLILESASTNQTSMYLCASSRGTDTQYFGPGTRLTVL.

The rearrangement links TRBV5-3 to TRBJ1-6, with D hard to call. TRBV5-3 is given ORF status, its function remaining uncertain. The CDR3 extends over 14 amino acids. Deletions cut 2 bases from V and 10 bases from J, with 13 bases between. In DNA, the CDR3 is TGTGCCAGAAGCTTAAAGGGATTTGGCTCACCCCTCCACTTT. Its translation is CARSLKGFGSPLHF.

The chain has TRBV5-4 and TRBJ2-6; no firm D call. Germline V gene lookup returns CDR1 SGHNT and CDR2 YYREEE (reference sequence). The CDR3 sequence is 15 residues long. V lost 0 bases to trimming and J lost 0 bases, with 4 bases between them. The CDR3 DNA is TGTGCCAGCAGCTTGGAAAGCTCTGGGGCCAACGTCCTGACTTTC. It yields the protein CASSLESSGANVLTF.

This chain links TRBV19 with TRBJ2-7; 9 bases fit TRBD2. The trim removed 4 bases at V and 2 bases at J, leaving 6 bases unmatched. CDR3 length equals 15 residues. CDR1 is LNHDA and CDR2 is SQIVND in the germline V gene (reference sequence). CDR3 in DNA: TGTGCCAGTAGTACGGTTGGCGGGGGGGCCTACGAGCAGTACTTC. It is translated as CASSTVGGGAYEQYF. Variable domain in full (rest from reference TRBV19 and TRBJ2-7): DGGITQSPKYLFRKEGQNVTLSCEQNLNHDAMYWYRQDPGQGLRLIYYSQIVNDFQKGDIAEGYSVSREKKESFPLTVTSAQKNPTAFYLCASSTVGGGAYEQYFGPGTRLTVT.

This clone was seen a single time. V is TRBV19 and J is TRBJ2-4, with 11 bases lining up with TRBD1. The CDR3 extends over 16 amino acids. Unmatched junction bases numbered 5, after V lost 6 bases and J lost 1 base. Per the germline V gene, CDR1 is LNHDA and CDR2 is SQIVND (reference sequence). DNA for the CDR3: TGTGCCAGTAGGGACAGGGGGCGGGAGGCCAAAAACATTCAGTACTTC. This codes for CASRDRGREAKNIQYF.

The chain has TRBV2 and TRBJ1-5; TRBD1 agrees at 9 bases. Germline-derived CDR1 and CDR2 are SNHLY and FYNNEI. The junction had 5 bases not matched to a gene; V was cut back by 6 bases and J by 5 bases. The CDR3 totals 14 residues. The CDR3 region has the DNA TGTGCCAGCAGGTCACAGGGGGCGGATCAGCCCCAGCATTTT. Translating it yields CASRSQGADQPQHF. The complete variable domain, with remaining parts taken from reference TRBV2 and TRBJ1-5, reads EPEVTQTPSHQVTQMGQEVILRCVPISNHLYFYWYRQILGQKVEFLVSFYNNEISEKSEIFDDQFSVERPDGSNFTLKIRSTKLEDSAMYFCASRSQGADQPQHFGDGTRLSIL.

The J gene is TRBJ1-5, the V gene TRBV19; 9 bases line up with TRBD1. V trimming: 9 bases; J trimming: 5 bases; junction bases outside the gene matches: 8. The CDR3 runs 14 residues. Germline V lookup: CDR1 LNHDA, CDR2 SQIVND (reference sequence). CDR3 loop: CASRAGQGDQPQHF. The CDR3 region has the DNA TGTGCCAGCCGTGCGGGACAGGGTGATCAGCCCCAGCATTTT.

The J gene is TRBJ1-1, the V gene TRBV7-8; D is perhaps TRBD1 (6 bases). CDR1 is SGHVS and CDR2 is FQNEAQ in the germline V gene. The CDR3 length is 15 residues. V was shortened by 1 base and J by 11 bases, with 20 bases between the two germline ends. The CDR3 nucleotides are TGTGCCAGCAGCTTAGGCCGACAGGACCTCTTGAGGGCTTTCTTT. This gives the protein CASSLGRQDLLRAFF.